This TCR beta chain was captured in a study of HIV-infected children after antiretroviral therapy interruption. Unique molecular identifiers were included in an RNA-based 3' RACE TCR library. MiXCR, applied by TCRdb to the 3' RACE reads, yields one record per CDR3 protein. This table holds tens of thousands of distinct CDR3 sequences, roughly 4% found once. The treatment: PENTA 11 planned treatment interruption arm or continuous ART arm. Trimming left V 8 bases short and J 6 bases short, with 18 bases between. Germline V gene sequence: CDR1 DFQATT, CDR2 SNEGSKA (reference sequence). This CDR3 region has 13 residues. This clonotype has at least ten counts.

The input for sequencing was CD45RA+ CD4+ T cells from PBMCs, pooled from several time points, taken from a donor given antiretroviral therapy, either interrupted or continuous. The subset is: naive CD4+ CD45RA+ CD45RO- T cells. The J gene is TRBJ2-3, the V gene TRBV20-1; D gene ambiguous. This clonotype originated in a pool of human donors with HIV. CDR3 residues: CSPFHQAQDTQYF. For the CDR3, the DNA is TGCAGTCCCTTTCATCAAGCGCAGGATACGCAGTATTTT.